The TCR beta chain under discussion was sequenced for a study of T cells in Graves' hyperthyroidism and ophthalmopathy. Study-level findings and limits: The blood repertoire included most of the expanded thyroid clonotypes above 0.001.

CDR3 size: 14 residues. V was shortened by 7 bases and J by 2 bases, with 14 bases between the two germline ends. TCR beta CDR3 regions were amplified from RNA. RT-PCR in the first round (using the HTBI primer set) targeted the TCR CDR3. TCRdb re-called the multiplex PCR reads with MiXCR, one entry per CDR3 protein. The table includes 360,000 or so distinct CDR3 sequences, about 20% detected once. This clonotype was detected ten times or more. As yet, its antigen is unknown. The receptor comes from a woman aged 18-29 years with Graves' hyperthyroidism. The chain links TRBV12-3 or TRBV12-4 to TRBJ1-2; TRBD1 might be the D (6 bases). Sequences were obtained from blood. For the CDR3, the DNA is TGTGCCAGCAAACTAGGAGGGGGGAACTATGGCTACACCTTC. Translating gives CASKLGGGNYGYTF.